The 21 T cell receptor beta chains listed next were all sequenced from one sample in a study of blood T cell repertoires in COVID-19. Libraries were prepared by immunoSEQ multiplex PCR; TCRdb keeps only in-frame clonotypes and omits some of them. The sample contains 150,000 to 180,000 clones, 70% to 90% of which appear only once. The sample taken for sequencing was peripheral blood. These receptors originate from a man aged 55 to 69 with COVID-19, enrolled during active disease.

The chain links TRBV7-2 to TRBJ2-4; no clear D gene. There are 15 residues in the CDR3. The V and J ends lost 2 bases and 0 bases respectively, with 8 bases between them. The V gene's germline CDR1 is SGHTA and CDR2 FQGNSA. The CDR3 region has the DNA TGTGCCAGCAGCTTAAATAGACTAGCCAAAAACATTCAGTACTTC. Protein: CASSLNRLAKNIQYF.

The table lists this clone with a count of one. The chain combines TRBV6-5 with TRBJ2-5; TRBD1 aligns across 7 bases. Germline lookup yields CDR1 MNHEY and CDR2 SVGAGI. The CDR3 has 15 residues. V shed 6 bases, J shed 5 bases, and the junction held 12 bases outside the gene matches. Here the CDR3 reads CASRMGQGDWETQYF. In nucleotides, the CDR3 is TGTGCCAGCAGGATGGGGCAGGGGGATTGGGAGACCCAGTACTTC.

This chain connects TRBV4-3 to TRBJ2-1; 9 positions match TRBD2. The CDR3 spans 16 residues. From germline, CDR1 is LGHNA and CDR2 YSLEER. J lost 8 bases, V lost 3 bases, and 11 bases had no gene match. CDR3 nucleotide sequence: TGCGCCAGCAGCCAGGGGCGGCGGGGGGGCCCTTATGAGCAGTTCTTC. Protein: CASSQGRRGGPYEQFF.

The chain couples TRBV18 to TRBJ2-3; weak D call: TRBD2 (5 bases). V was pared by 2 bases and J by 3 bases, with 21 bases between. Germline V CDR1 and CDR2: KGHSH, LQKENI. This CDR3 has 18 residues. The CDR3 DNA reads TGTGCCAGCTCACCAACGAATCGGGGAGTCGGTTCGACAGATACGCAGTATTTT. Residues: CASSPTNRGVGSTDTQYF.

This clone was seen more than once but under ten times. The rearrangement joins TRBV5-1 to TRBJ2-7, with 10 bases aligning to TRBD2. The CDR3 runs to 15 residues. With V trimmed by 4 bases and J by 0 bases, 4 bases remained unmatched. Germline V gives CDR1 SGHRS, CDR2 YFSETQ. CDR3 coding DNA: TGCGCCAGCAGCCCGGGACTAGCGTTCTCCTACGAGCAGTACTTC. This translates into CASSPGLAFSYEQYF.

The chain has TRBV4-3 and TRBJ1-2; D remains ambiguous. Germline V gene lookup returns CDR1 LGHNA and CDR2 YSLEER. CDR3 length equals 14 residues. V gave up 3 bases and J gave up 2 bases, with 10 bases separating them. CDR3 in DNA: TGCGCCAGCAGCCAGGGCCCCTCCAACTATGGCTACACCTTC. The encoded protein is CASSQGPSNYGYTF.

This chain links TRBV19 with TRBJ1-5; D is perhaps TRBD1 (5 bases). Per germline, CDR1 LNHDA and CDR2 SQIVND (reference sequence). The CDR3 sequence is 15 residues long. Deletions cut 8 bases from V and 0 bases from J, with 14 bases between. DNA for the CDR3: TGTGCCAGTCTGACCTGGGGGGGTAGCAATCAGCCCCAGCATTTT. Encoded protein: CASLTWGGSNQPQHF.

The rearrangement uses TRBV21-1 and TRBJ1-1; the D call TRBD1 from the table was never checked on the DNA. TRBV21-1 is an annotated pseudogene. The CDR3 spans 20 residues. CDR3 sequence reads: CASSKVQELMKTKGDTEAFF. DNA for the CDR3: TGTGCCAGCAGCAAAGTACAGGAACTAATGAAAACAAAGGGGGACACTGAAGCTTTCTTT.

This CDR3 reads CASSSDRATNEKLFF. The DNA of the CDR3 is TGTGCCAGTAGTAGCGACAGGGCAACTAATGAAAAACTGTTTTTT. J is TRBJ1-4 and V is TRBV19, with TRBD1 matching 7 bases. Trimming took 4 bases from V and 0 from J; bases not matched to a gene: 2. Germline V lookup: CDR1 LNHDA, CDR2 SQIVND (reference sequence). The CDR3 runs to 15 residues.

CDR3 amino acids: CASSRGGSDQPQHF. DNA for the CDR3: TGTGCCAGCAGCCGAGGCGGGTCCGATCAGCCCCAGCATTTT. The chain couples TRBV6-5 to TRBJ1-5; the D is unclear. Per germline, CDR1 MNHEY and CDR2 SVGAGI. Trimming took off 6 bases at V and 5 bases at J, with 14 bases between the two ends. The CDR3 has 14 amino acids.

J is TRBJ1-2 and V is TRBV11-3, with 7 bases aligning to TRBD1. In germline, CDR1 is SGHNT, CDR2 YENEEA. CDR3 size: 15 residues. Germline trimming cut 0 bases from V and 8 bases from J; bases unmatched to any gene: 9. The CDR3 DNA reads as TGTGCCAGCAGCTTAGATTGGAACAGGGGCGGAGGCTACACCTTC. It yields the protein CASSLDWNRGGGYTF. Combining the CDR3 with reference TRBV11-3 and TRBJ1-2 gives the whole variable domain EAGVVQSPRYKIIEKKQPVAFWCNPISGHNTLYWYLQNLGQGPELLIRYENEEAVDDSQLPKDRFSAERLKGVDSTLKIQPAELGDSAVYLCASSLDWNRGGGYTFGSGTRLTVV.

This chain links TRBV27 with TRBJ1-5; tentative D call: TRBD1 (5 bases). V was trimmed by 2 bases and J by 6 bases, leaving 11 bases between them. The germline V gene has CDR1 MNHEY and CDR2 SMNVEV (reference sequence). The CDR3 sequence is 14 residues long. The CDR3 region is CASSLDGASQPQHF. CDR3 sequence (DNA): TGTGCCAGCAGTTTAGATGGGGCGTCTCAGCCCCAGCATTTT.

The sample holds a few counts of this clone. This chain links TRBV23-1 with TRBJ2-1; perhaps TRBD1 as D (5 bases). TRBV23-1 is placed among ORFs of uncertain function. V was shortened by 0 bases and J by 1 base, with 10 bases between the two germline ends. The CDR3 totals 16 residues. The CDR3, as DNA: TGCGCCAGCAGTCAATCTCCAGGGTCGTCCTACAATGAGCAGTTCTTC. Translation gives CASSQSPGSSYNEQFF.

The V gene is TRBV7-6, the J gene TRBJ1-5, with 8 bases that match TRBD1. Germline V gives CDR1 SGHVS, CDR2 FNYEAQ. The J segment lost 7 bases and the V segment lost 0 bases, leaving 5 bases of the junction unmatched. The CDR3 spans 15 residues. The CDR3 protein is CASSLAGQGSQPQHF. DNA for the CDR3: TGTGCCAGCAGCTTAGCTGGACAGGGTAGCCAGCCCCAGCATTTT.

The CDR3 DNA sequence: TGTGCCAGCAGCCCCGAGGGGGGGATCGGGAATGAGCAGTTCTTC. Translated: CASSPEGGIGNEQFF. The chain uses TRBV11-2 and TRBJ2-1, with a possible D match to TRBD2 (7 bases). The germline CDR1 and CDR2 sequences are SGHAT and FQNNGV. The germline V and J ends were trimmed by 5 bases and 7 bases, with 18 bases remaining between them. This CDR3 has 15 amino acids.

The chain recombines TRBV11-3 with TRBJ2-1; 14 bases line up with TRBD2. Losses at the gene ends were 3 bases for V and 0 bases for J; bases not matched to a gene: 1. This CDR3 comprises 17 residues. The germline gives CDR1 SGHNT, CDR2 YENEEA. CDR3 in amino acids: CASSFGTSGGSYNEQFF. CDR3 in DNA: TGTGCCAGCAGCTTCGGGACTAGCGGGGGCTCCTACAATGAGCAGTTCTTC.

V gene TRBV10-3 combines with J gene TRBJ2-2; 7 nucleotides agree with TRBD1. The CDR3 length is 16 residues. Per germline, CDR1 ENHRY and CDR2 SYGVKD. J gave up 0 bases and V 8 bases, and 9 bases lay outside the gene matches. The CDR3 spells CAIRKGTAANTGELFF. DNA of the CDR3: TGTGCCATCCGAAAAGGGACAGCCGCGAACACCGGGGAGCTGTTTTTT.

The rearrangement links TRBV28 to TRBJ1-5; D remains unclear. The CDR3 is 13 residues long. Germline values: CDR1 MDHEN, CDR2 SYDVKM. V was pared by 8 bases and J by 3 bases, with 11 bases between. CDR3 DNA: TGTGCCAGCCTAAACGTCAACAATCAGCCCCAGCATTTT. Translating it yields CASLNVNNQPQHF.

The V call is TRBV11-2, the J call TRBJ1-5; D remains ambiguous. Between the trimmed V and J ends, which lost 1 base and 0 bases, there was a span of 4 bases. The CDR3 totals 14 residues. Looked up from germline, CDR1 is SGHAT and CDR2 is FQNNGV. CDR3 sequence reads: CASSLAGSNQPQHF. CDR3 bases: TGTGCCAGCAGCTTAGCCGGTAGCAATCAGCCCCAGCATTTT.

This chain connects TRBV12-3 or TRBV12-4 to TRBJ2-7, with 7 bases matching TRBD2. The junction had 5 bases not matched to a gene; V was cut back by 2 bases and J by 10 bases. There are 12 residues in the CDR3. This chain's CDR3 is CASSLLGGVQYF. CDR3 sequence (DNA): TGTGCCAGCAGTTTATTGGGAGGGGTCCAGTACTTC.

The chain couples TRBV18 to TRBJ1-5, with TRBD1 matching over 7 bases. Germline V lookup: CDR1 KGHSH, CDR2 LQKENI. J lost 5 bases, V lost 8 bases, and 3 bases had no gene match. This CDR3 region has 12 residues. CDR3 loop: CASNTGDQPQHF. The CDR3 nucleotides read TGTGCCAGCAATACAGGGGATCAGCCCCAGCATTTT. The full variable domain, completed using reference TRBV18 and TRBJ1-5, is NAGVMQNPRHLVRRRGQEARLRCSPMKGHSHVYWYRQLPEEGLKFMVYLQKENIIDESGMPKERFSAEFPKEGPSILRIQQVVRGDSAAYFCASNTGDQPQHFGDGTRLSIL.